This entry features one T cell receptor beta chain sequence. Its matching antigen is unknown. Time point noted: recipient sample about 28 days before transplant, after cytoreduction. CDR3 length: 14 amino acids. Germline lookup yields CDR1 MNHEY and CDR2 SVGAGI. V was trimmed by 6 bases and J by 4 bases, leaving 15 bases between them. The sample belongs to a study of T cell clonotyping in hematopoietic cell transplantation. Study as a whole: Recipients' pretransplant samples followed cytoreduction.

Sequencing used immunoSEQ multiplex PCR; TCRdb keeps in-frame clones, though not all of them. The sample has about 27,000 clones; 60% to 80% are singletons. Study outcomes and limitations: Pathologically expanded recipient clonotypes increased progressively from day 30 to day 180 as diversity fell. Higher Inverse Simpson Index values in graft donor and pretransplant recipient predicted broader posttransplant TCR diversity. At the given depth, recipient repertoires were over 97% de novo clonotypes.

This receptor was obtained from a man aged 50 to 59 with myelodysplastic syndrome. Some clones in this sample may be carry-over from other donors' samples. The chain carries TRBV6-5 and TRBJ1-1, with D maybe TRBD1 (5 bases). The source material was peripheral blood mononuclear cells, sampled before stem cell transplant. The CDR3 nucleotides read TGTGCCAGCAGAGCAGGAGGGGACGGCACTGAAGCTTTCTTT. This gives the protein CASRAGGDGTEAFF.